Below are 32 T cell receptor beta chains sequenced from a single sample in a study of metastatic and nonmetastatic thyroid tumors (TCRdb year 2020). Before undergoing thyroid surgery, none of the patients had been given any kind of treatment. The library was made by PCR. Sequencing was performed on an Illumina HiSeq 4000. TCRdb handled the public reads itself, with Q25 trimming in fastp and clone calling in MiXCR, and kept productive beta chains. A total of roughly 14,000 clones appear in this sample, around 35% of them only once. The top ten hold around 7% of the sample. The sample was tumor tissue. Receptor source: a female donor with papillary thyroid cancer or a benign thyroid nodule (not recorded which). Some clones in this sample may be carry-over from other donors' samples.

CDR3 protein: CASSLGETSVNEQYF. CDR3 nucleotide sequence: TGTGCCAGCAGCTTAGGGGAGACTAGCGTGAACGAGCAGTACTTC. The J gene is TRBJ2-7, the V gene TRBV5-8, with 8 bases that match TRBD2. The CDR3 runs 15 residues. V shed 2 bases and J 5 bases; nucleotides not matched to a gene: 9. CDR1 and CDR2 from the germline V gene are SGHTS and YDEGEE.

This clone was seen only a few times. The rearrangement uses TRBV30 and TRBJ2-2; either TRBD1 or TRBD2 may supply D (5 bases each). V was shortened by 5 bases and J by 14 bases, with 12 bases between the two germline ends. CDR3 length: 10 amino acids. CDR1 is GTSNPN, CDR2 SVGIG, per germline (reference sequence). CDR3 nucleotide sequence: TGTGCCTGGGGGACCTTGGAACTGTTTTTT. Its protein product is CAWGTLELFF.

Relative to its sample, this clone is medium-sized. The J gene is TRBJ1-2, the V gene TRBV6-5; tentatively, D is TRBD1 (5 bases). This CDR3 comprises 12 residues. Germline V lookup: CDR1 MNHEY, CDR2 SVGAGI. V shed 3 bases and J shed 6 bases, with 8 bases lying between them. The CDR3 reads CASSYKGNGYTF. CDR3 nucleotides: TGTGCCAGCAGTTATAAGGGGAATGGCTACACCTTC.

This chain connects TRBV5-1 to TRBJ1-4, with D uncertain. V lost 1 base to trimming and J lost 1 base, with 2 bases between them. Germline V gene sequence: CDR1 SGHRS, CDR2 YFSETQ. The CDR3 is 13 residues long. CDR3 sequence: CASSLQTNEKLFF. CDR3 sequence (DNA): TGCGCCAGCAGCTTGCAAACTAATGAAAAACTGTTTTTT.

The chain uses TRBV20-1 and TRBJ1-5; D may be TRBD1 (6 bases). Trimming stripped 3 bases from V and 3 bases from J, with 15 bases between. Germline-derived CDR1 and CDR2 are DFQATT and SNEGSKA (reference sequence). This CDR3 has 15 amino acids. The DNA for the CDR3 is TGCAGTGCTAGGGTCGGGGGGGCGGACAATCAGCCCCAGCATTTT. Amino acids: CSARVGGADNQPQHF.

This clone qualifies as medium-sized. The V gene is TRBV19, the J gene TRBJ2-2; D unresolved. Trimming took 5 bases from V and 5 from J, leaving 12 bases between them. Germline-derived CDR1 and CDR2 are LNHDA and SQIVND (reference sequence). The CDR3 has 14 amino acids. The CDR3 nucleotides read TGTGCCAGTAGTCCCTCGGGCCCTACCGGGGAGCTGTTTTTT. Its protein product is CASSPSGPTGELFF.

This chain connects TRBV4-2 to TRBJ2-3; no reliable D call. The V and J ends lost 5 bases and 0 bases respectively, with 9 bases between them. CDR3 length: 14 residues. Germline V gives CDR1 LGHNA, CDR2 YNFKEQ. The CDR3 region is CASSNGPSTDTQYF. CDR3 DNA sequence: TGTGCCAGCAGCAACGGGCCTAGCACAGATACGCAGTATTTT.

By sample fraction, this clone is large. This chain links TRBV6-4 with TRBJ2-3; 8 bases agree with TRBD2. Per germline, CDR1 MRHNA and CDR2 SNTAGT. V gave up 0 bases and J gave up 0 bases; unmatched junction bases: 8. The CDR3 is 18 residues long. The CDR3, as DNA: TGTGCCAGCAGTGACTCGCCTATAGCGGGGAAAAGCACAGATACGCAGTATTTT. Encoded protein: CASSDSPIAGKSTDTQYF.

On this clone itself: A much larger clone differs from this one at a single base, so this may be a read error. The V gene is TRBV5-1, the J gene TRBJ1-6, with 11 bases that match TRBD1. The ends lost 1 base at V and 7 bases at J; junction bases unmatched: 13. The germline V gene encodes CDR1 SGHRS and CDR2 YFSETQ. The length of the CDR3 is 19 residues. The CDR3 spells CASSLSMPGTGGRNSPLHF. In DNA, the CDR3 is TGCGCCAGCAGCTTGAGTATGCCCGGGACAGGGGGTAGAAATTCACCCCTCCACTTT.

This clone is medium-sized (0.01 to 0.1%). The gene calls are TRBV30 and TRBJ1-5, with TRBD1 as a possible D gene (6 bases). Looked up from germline, CDR1 is GTSNPN and CDR2 is SVGIG (reference sequence). CDR3 length: 12 amino acids. CDR3 amino acids: CARQDCNQPQHF. Here the CDR3 DNA reads TGTGCACGACAGGATTGCAATCAGCCCCAGCATTTT.

The chain employs TRBV2 and TRBJ1-5, with TRBD1 identical over 7 bases. Germline CDR1 and CDR2: SNHLY and FYNNEI. The CDR3 contains 14 residues. With V trimmed by 3 bases and J by 5 bases, 4 bases remained unmatched. The CDR3 region is CASSDRTGYQPQHF. The DNA of the CDR3 is TGTGCCAGCAGTGATCGGACAGGTTATCAGCCCCAGCATTTT.

The rearrangement links TRBV3-1 to TRBJ2-7; weak D call: TRBD1 (6 bases). The CDR3 runs to 12 residues. Germline V gene lookup returns CDR1 LGHDT and CDR2 YNNKEL (reference sequence). Trimming removed 2 bases from V and 4 bases from J, with 6 bases in between. The CDR3 loop is CASSQTGYEQYF. The CDR3 DNA is TGTGCCAGCAGCCAAACAGGGTACGAGCAGTACTTC.

This clone is labeled medium-sized. The chain has TRBV2 and TRBJ2-1; D perhaps matches TRBD1 (6 bases). Germline V gives CDR1 SNHLY, CDR2 FYNNEI. V shed 4 bases and J shed 1 base, with 17 bases lying between them. The CDR3 covers 17 residues. CDR3 DNA sequence: TGTGCCAGCAGTGTGGGTACCAACACAGGGTCCTACAATGAGCAGTTCTTC. Its protein product is CASSVGTNTGSYNEQFF.

The chain recombines TRBV11-2 with TRBJ2-2; 15 nucleotides align to TRBD2. Germline V gene lookup returns CDR1 SGHAT and CDR2 FQNNGV. The CDR3 length is 19 residues. Trimming removed 5 bases from V and 2 bases from J; junction bases left unmatched: 9. The CDR3 bases are TGTGCCAGCAGCCCCATCCGGACTAGCGGGAGGGCCAACACCGGGGAGCTGTTTTTT. Translation gives CASSPIRTSGRANTGELFF.

This clone turned up a few times. The chain has TRBV6-1 and TRBJ2-7; 9 nucleotides line up with TRBD2. V lost 6 bases to trimming and J lost 3 bases; unmatched junction nucleotides: 3. Germline-derived CDR1 and CDR2 are MNHNS and SASEGT. The CDR3 covers 13 residues. The DNA for the CDR3 is TGTGCCAGCAGGCTAGCGGGAAACTACGAGCAGTACGTC. Its protein is CASRLAGNYEQYV.

This clone was detected ten times or more. The V gene is TRBV6-1, the J gene TRBJ2-7; the D gene is possibly TRBD2 (6 bases). This CDR3 region has 13 residues. Germline V lookup: CDR1 MNHNS, CDR2 SASEGT. Trimming cost V 5 bases and J 6 bases, with 14 bases left between them. The CDR3 DNA reads as TGTGCCAGCAGTAGTGAAGTGGGGGGCGAGCAGTACTTC. The encoded protein is CASSSEVGGEQYF.

Within the sample, this clone is medium-sized (0.01 to 0.1%). This chain links TRBV11-1 with TRBJ2-5; TRBD2 aligns across 11 bases. CDR1 is SGHAT and CDR2 is FQDESV in the germline V gene (reference sequence). Unmatched junction bases numbered 4, after V lost 1 base and J lost 3 bases. CDR3 size: 16 residues. In DNA form, the CDR3 reads TGTGCCAGCAGCTTAGGCGGGACTAGCGGTAAAGAGACCCAGTACTTC. It codes for CASSLGGTSGKETQYF.

The CDR3 region is CAWSASMNTEAFF. The DNA of the CDR3 is TGTGCCTGGAGTGCAAGCATGAACACTGAAGCTTTCTTT. J is TRBJ1-1 and V is TRBV30; the D is unclear. Trimming left V 1 base short and J 0 bases short, with 6 bases between. Germline V gene lookup returns CDR1 GTSNPN and CDR2 SVGIG (reference sequence). This CDR3 comprises 13 residues.

This clone has a handful of counts. The V call is TRBV6-1, the J call TRBJ1-5; 7 bases fit TRBD1. CDR1 MNHNS and CDR2 SASEGT come from the germline V gene. With V trimmed by 6 bases and J by 6 bases, 5 bases remained unmatched. This CDR3 has 13 amino acids. CDR3 DNA sequence: TGTGCCAGCAGCCTCAGGGGGGGTCAGCCCCAGCATTTT. Its protein product is CASSLRGGQPQHF.

This clone is labeled as medium-sized. The V call is TRBV6-2 or TRBV6-3, the J call TRBJ2-7; 12 nucleotides align to TRBD2. Germline V gene data show CDR1 as MNHEY and CDR2 as SVGEGT. V was pared by 6 bases and J by 1 base, with 1 base of the junction left unmatched. CDR3 length equals 14 residues. The CDR3: CASRLAGGSYEQYF. The CDR3 nucleotides read TGTGCCAGCAGACTAGCGGGGGGTTCCTACGAGCAGTACTTC.

This clone was found many times. The rearrangement links TRBV5-4 to TRBJ2-7; D is possibly TRBD2 (5 bases). The germline CDR1 and CDR2 sequences are SGHNT and YYREEE (reference sequence). With 4 bases removed from V and 5 bases from J, the gap between germline ends came to 13 bases. The CDR3 spans 13 residues. CDR3 sequence reads: CASSPRGFNEQYF. The CDR3 DNA is TGTGCCAGCAGCCCCCGAGGGTTTAACGAGCAGTACTTC. Using reference TRBV5-4 and TRBJ2-7 for the parts outside the CDR3, the full variable domain is ETGVTQSPTHLIKTRGQQVTLRCSSQSGHNTVSWYQQALGQGPQFIFQYYREEENGRGNFPPRFSGLQFPNYSSELNVNALELDDSALYLCASSPRGFNEQYFGPGTRLTVT.

The genes are TRBV3-1 and TRBJ2-7, with TRBD2 identical over 9 bases. V was pared by 4 bases and J by 5 bases, with 9 bases of the junction left unmatched. Germline V gene lookup returns CDR1 LGHDT and CDR2 YNNKEL (reference sequence). CDR3 length: 15 residues. The CDR3 protein is CASSPQSSGAHEQYF. CDR3 nucleotide sequence: TGTGCCAGCAGCCCCCAATCTAGCGGGGCTCACGAGCAGTACTTC.

This clone rates as medium-sized. The gene calls are TRBV9 and TRBJ2-1; 11 bases line up with TRBD2. Looked up from germline, CDR1 is SGDLS and CDR2 is YYNGEE. The CDR3 is 14 amino acids. The V segment lost 2 bases and the J segment 7 bases; nucleotides outside the gene matches: 2. The CDR3 loop is CASSVSGGVNEQFF. The CDR3 coding sequence is TGTGCCAGCAGCGTTAGCGGGGGGGTTAATGAGCAGTTCTTC.

This clone rates as medium-sized. The rearrangement uses TRBV30 and TRBJ1-4, with 10 bases fitting TRBD1. Germline loops: CDR1 GTSNPN, CDR2 SVGIG (reference sequence). The CDR3 totals 14 residues. After removal of 2 bases from V and 6 bases from J, the junction contained 3 bases not matched to a gene. The CDR3 bases are TGTGCCTGGAGTCGGGACAGGGGACATGAAAAACTGTTTTTT. It is translated as CAWSRDRGHEKLFF.

V and J are TRBV11-1 and TRBJ2-1; TRBD2 agrees at 7 bases. In germline, CDR1 is SGHAT, CDR2 FQDESV (reference sequence). The CDR3 spans 15 residues. With V trimmed by 5 bases and J by 2 bases, 6 bases remained unmatched. CDR3 nucleotides: TGTGCCAGCAGCGTAGTTGCGGGGGCCTACAATGAGCAGTTCTTC. Translation gives CASSVVAGAYNEQFF.

This clone was observed many times. The rearrangement joins TRBV5-4 to TRBJ1-1, with a tentative D call TRBD1 (6 bases). V gave up 0 bases and J gave up 2 bases, with 11 bases separating them. Germline CDR1 reads SGHNT; CDR2 reads YYREEE (reference sequence). This CDR3 spans 15 amino acids. CDR3 residues: CASSLGVQGNTEAFF. CDR3 in DNA: TGTGCCAGCAGCTTGGGGGTACAGGGAAACACTGAAGCTTTCTTT.

A word on this clone: Other DNA sequences in this specimen translate into the identical CDR3. DNA of the CDR3: TGTGCCAGCAGCGTAGGAAGTGACTCCTACGAGCAGTACTTC. Translating it yields CASSVGSDSYEQYF. The V call is TRBV9, the J call TRBJ2-7; D remains ambiguous. Germline loops: CDR1 SGDLS, CDR2 YYNGEE. Trimming pared 0 bases from V and 0 bases from J, leaving 7 bases between. CDR3 length: 14 amino acids.

In its sample, this clone ranks as medium-sized. CDR3 sequence: CASRVLAGRSDTQYF. The CDR3 nucleotides are TGTGCCAGCAGGGTACTAGCGGGACGGTCGGATACGCAGTATTTT. V is TRBV2 and J is TRBJ2-3; the match to TRBD2 covers 10 bases. J was trimmed by 6 bases and V by 6 bases; bases with no gene match: 9. The CDR3 extends over 15 amino acids. Germline lookup yields CDR1 SNHLY and CDR2 FYNNEI.

This chain connects TRBV20-1 to TRBJ1-2, with D uncertain. V dropped 5 bases and J dropped 9 bases, with 16 bases sitting between them. CDR1 and CDR2 from the germline V gene are DFQATT and SNEGSKA (reference sequence). The CDR3 runs 12 residues. The CDR3 is CSAPNDGNRYTF. The CDR3, as DNA: TGCAGTGCTCCTAATGATGGGAACCGCTACACCTTC.

This clone was recorded at least ten times. The J gene is TRBJ2-3, the V gene TRBV20-1, with 13 bases lining up with TRBD2. CDR3 size: 15 residues. J lost 2 bases, V lost 7 bases, and 6 bases had no gene match. In germline, CDR1 is DFQATT, CDR2 SNEGSKA (reference sequence). The CDR3 protein is CSVELAGGTTDTQYF. CDR3 bases: TGCAGTGTGGAACTAGCGGGGGGGACCACAGATACGCAGTATTTT.

The chain couples TRBV7-2 to TRBJ2-2; 7 positions match TRBD2. CDR1 SGHTA and CDR2 FQGNSA come from the germline V gene. CDR3 size: 12 residues. V was clipped by 5 bases and J by 15 bases; unmatched bases: 9. The CDR3: CASSKSRGRVFF. CDR3 DNA: TGTGCCAGCAGCAAGTCTCGGGGGAGGGTGTTTTTT. The entire variable domain, with the rest obtained from reference TRBV7-2 and TRBJ2-2, is as follows: GAGVSQSPSNKVTEKGKDVELRCDPISGHTALYWYRQSLGQGLEFLIYFQGNSAPDKSGLPSDRFSAERTGGSVSTLTIQRTQQEDSAVYLCASSKSRGRVFFGEGSRLTVL.

This clone is medium-sized (0.01 to 0.1%) by share. The gene calls are TRBV20-1 and TRBJ2-7, with 8 positions matching TRBD1. V lost 3 bases and J lost 3; bases outside the gene matches: 4. CDR3 length equals 13 residues. Germline lookup yields CDR1 DFQATT and CDR2 SNEGSKA (reference sequence). The CDR3 is CSASRTGFYEQYF. The DNA for the CDR3 is TGCAGTGCTAGCAGGACAGGGTTCTACGAGCAGTACTTC.